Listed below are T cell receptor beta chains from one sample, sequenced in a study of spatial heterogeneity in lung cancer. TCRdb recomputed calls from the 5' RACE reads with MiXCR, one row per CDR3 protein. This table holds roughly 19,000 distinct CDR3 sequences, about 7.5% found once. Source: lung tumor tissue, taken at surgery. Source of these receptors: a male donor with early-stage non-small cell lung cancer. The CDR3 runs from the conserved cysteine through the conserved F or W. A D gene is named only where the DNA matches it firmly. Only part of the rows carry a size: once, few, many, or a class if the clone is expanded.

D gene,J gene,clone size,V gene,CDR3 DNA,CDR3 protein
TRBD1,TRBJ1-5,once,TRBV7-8,TGTGCCAGCAGCCCCCTGGCCGGACAGGGTCGTCAGCCCCAGCATTTT,CASSPLAGQGRQPQHF
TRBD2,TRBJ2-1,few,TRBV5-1,TGCGCCAGCAGCTTGGCCCCCTCTGGCGGGGGGGCGGATGAGCAGTTCTTC,CASSLAPSGGGADEQFF
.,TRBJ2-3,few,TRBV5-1,TGCGCCAGCAGCTTACAGGTCACAGATACGCAGTATTTT,CASSLQVTDTQYF
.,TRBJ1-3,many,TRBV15,TGTGCCACCAGCAGAGACCCACTGACACAGGGTACTGGAAACACCATATATTTT,CATSRDPLTQGTGNTIYF
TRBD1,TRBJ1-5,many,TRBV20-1,TGCAGTGTCGTGACAGGGGATCAGCCCCAGCATTTT,CSVVTGDQPQHF
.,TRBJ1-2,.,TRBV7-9,TGTGCCAGCAGCCGAGGACTGCCCTATGGCTACACCTTC,CASSRGLPYGYTF
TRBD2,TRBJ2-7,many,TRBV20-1,TGCAGTGCTAGTGAGACTAGCGGCTACGAGCAGTACTTC,CSASETSGYEQYF
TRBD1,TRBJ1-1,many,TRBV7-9,TGTGCCAGCAGCTTAGGGACAGGGAATACTGAAGCTTTCTTT,CASSLGTGNTEAFF
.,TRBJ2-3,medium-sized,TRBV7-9,TGTGCCAGCAGCTTAGGGCGGGGCCCCCACGATACGCAGTATTTT,CASSLGRGPHDTQYF
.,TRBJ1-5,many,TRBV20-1,TGCAGTGCCACATGGGGGAGATCGAGTCAGCCCCAGCATTTT,CSATWGRSSQPQHF
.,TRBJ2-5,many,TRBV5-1,TGCGCCAGCAGCTTGGATGGGCGGACCTTGTCGACCCAGTACTTC,CASSLDGRTLSTQYF
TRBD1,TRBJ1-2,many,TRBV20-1,TGCAGTGCTAGAGGAGGGGACAGGGGAGATGGCTACACCTTC,CSARGGDRGDGYTF
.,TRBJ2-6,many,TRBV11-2,TGTGCCAGCAGCTCCGCAGGGTACCCTGGGGCCAACGTCCTGACTTTC,CASSSAGYPGANVLTF
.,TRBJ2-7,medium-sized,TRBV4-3,TGCGCCAGCAGCCAAGACTACAGGGTCTACGAGCAGTACTTC,CASSQDYRVYEQYF
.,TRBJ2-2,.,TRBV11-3,TGTGCCAGCACCCGCGGGGCCACGAACACCGGGGAGCTGTTTTTT,CASTRGATNTGELFF
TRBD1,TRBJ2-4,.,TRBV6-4,TGTGCCAGCACCCTGACAGGGAAAAACATTCAGTACTTC,CASTLTGKNIQYF
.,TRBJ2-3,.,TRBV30,TGTGCCTGGAGTGTAATGGCGGGGACCACAGATACGCAGTATTTT,CAWSVMAGTTDTQYF
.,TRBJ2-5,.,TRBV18,TGTGCCAGCTCAACACGGCCCTATGGGGAGACCCAGTACTTC,CASSTRPYGETQYF
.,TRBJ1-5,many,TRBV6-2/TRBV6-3,TGTGCCAGCACTGAGACAGGAGACAATCAGCCCCAGCATTTT,CASTETGDNQPQHF
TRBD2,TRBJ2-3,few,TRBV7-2,TGTGCCAGCAGCTTACATCCAGCGGGGGCCGCCGATACGCAGTATTTT,CASSLHPAGAADTQYF
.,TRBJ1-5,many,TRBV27,TGTGCCAGCAGTTTCGCCCCTTCTAGCAATCAGCCCCAGCATTTT,CASSFAPSSNQPQHF
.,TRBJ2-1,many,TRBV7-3,TGTGCCAGCAGCCCTGGCCCTAGCTACAATGAGCAGTTCTTC,CASSPGPSYNEQFF
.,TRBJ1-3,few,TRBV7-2,TGTGCCAGCAGCTACATAGGAACAACTGGAAACACCATATATTTT,CASSYIGTTGNTIYF
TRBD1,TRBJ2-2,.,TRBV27,TGTGCCGGCAGTCCGCAGACAGGGGTGGGCGGGGAGCTGTTTTTT,CAGSPQTGVGGELFF
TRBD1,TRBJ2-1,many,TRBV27,TGTGCCAGCAGTGAACAGGGGTTCAGGGATGAGCAGTTCTTC,CASSEQGFRDEQFF
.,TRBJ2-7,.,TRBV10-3,TGTGCCATCAGCCGAGGGGGGCTAGCTAGCGAGCAGTACTTC,CAISRGGLASEQYF
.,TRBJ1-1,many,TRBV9,TGTGCCAGCAGCGTAGTACTGGACACTGAAGCTTTCTTT,CASSVVLDTEAFF
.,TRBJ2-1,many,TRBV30,TGTGCCTGCGGGGAGCAGGGGTCCTACAATGAGCAGTTCTTC,CACGEQGSYNEQFF
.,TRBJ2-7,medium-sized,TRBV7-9,TGTGCCAGCAGAAGGGACGGACCACGCGACGAGCAGTACTTC,CASRRDGPRDEQYF
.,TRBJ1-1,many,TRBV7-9,TGTGCCAGCAGCCTATCTCATGGGTCCACTGAAGCTTTCTTT,CASSLSHGSTEAFF
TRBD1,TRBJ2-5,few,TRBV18,TGTGCCAGCTCACCAACAGGGGAAGAGACCCAGTACTTC,CASSPTGEETQYF
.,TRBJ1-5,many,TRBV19,TGTGCCCCCTATCGGGACAGCAATCAGCCCCAGCATTTT,CAPYRDSNQPQHF
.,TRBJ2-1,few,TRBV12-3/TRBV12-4,TGTGCCAGCAGCCCCAGCTCATGGGGACAGTTCTTC,CASSPSSWGQFF
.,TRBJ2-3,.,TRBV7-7,TGTGCTAGCAGCTTACTAGAAAAGCGTACGCAGTATTTT,CASSLLEKRTQYF
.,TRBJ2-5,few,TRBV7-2,TGTGCCAGCAGCCCTGACCCTACTAGCTTCGAGACCCAGTACTTC,CASSPDPTSFETQYF
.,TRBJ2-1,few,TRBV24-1,TGTGCCACCAGTGAACGGACTTACAATGAGCAGTTCTTC,CATSERTYNEQFF
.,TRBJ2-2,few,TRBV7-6,TGTGCCAGCAGCACCGGGACGGTGAACACCGGGGAGCTGTTTTTT,CASSTGTVNTGELFF
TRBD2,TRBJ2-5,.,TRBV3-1,TGTGCCAGCAGCCAACTCGACCTGACTAGCGGGGGGTTCCAAGAGACCCAGTACTTC,CASSQLDLTSGGFQETQYF
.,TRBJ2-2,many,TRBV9,TGTGCCAGCAGCGTAGCTATCCTAGCCGGGGAGCTGTTTTTT,CASSVAILAGELFF
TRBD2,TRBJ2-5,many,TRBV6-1,TGTGCCAGCGGGGTAAGGCAGGGACTAGGTGAGACCCAGTACTTC,CASGVRQGLGETQYF
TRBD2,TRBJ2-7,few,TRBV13,TGTGCCAGCAGCCCTATAGCGGGGCTCCCCTACGAGCAGTACTTC,CASSPIAGLPYEQYF
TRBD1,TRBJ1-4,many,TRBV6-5,TGTGCCAGCACTCCCGAATGGGACAGGGGCTCCATAGGCGAAAAACTGTTTTTT,CASTPEWDRGSIGEKLFF
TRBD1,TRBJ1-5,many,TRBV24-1,TGTGCCACCAGTGATTCTGGGACAGGAAGGTTTCCTCAGCCCCAGCATTTT,CATSDSGTGRFPQPQHF
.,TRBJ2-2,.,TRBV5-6,TGTGCCAGCAGCTTACCAGGGAGGGGGGCCGGGGAGCTGTTTTTT,CASSLPGRGAGELFF
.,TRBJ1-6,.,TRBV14,TGTGCCAGCAGCCCACGACACGGAAATTCACCCCTCCACTTT,CASSPRHGNSPLHF
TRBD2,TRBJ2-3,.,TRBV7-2,TGTGCCAGCAGCAGGCGGGGGGGGGTTTTAGATACGCAGTATTTT,CASSRRGGVLDTQYF
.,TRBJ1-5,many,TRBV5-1,TGCGCCAGCAGCCCTGACTCGGAACGTCAGCCCCAGCATTTT,CASSPDSERQPQHF
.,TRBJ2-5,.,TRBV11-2,TGTGCCAGCAGCTTAGTGACAGGCCAAGAGACCCAGTACTTC,CASSLVTGQETQYF
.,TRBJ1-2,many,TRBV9,TGTGCCAGCAGCTCGAACCCGGGACGGAAGGACTATGGCTACACCTTC,CASSSNPGRKDYGYTF
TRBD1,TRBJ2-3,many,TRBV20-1,TGCAGTGCTAGAGATCGGGGACAGGGTCCGTCAGATACGCAGTATTTT,CSARDRGQGPSDTQYF
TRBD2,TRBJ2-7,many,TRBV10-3,TGTGCCATCAGTACAACTAGCGGGGGGAGCTCCTACGAGCAGTACTTC,CAISTTSGGSSYEQYF
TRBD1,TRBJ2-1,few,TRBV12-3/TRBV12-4,TGTGCCAGCAGGCCGGGACAGGGGGCGAATGAGCAGTTCTTC,CASRPGQGANEQFF
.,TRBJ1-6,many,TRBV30,TGTGCCTGGAGTGCGGACGGAGATTCACCCCTCCACTTT,CAWSADGDSPLHF
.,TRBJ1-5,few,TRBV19,TGTGCCAGTAGTGTCTACAGCTATAGCAATCAGCCCCAGCATTTT,CASSVYSYSNQPQHF
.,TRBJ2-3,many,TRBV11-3,TGTGCCAGCAGCCCCAAGAGTACGCAGTATTTT,CASSPKSTQYF
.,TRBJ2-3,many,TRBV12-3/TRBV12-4,TGTGCCAGCAGTTCCTACTCTGAGGGGGATACGCAGTATTTT,CASSSYSEGDTQYF
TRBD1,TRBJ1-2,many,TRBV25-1,TGTGCCAGCAGCTCCTCTGACAGGGGATTCAACTATGGCTACACCTTC,CASSSSDRGFNYGYTF
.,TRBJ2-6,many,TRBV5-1,TGCGCCAGCAGCCGGGACGGGGGAGGCTCTGGGGCCAACGTCCTGACTTTC,CASSRDGGGSGANVLTF
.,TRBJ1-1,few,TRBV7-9,TGTGCCAGCAGCCCTAGGTTCTTGGGCTCGGCCACTGAAGCTTTCTTT,CASSPRFLGSATEAFF
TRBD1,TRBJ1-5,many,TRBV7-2,TGTGCCAGCAGCCCAGGGACAGGGGGCCAGCCCCAGCATTTT,CASSPGTGGQPQHF